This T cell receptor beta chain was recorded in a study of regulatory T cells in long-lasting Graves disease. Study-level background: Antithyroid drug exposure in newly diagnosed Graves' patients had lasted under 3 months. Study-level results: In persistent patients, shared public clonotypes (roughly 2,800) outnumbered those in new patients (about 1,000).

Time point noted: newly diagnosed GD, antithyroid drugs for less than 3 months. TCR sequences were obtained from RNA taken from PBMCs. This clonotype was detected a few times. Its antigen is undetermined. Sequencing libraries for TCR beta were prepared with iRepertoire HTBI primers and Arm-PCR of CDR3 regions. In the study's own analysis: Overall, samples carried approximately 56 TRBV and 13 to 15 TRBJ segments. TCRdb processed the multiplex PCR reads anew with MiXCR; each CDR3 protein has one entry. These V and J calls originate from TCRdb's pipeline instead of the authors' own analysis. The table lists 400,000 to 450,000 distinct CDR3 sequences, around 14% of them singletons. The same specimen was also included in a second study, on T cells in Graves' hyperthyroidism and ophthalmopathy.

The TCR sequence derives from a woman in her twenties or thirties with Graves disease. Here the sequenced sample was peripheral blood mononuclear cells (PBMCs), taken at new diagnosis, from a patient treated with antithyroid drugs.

The CDR3 loop reads CASSRRQGAEGYTF. The DNA for the CDR3 is TGTGCCAGCAGTCGACGACAGGGGGCCGAGGGCTACACCTTC. This chain connects TRBV9 to TRBJ1-2; the match to TRBD1 covers 10 bases. The CDR3 sequence is 14 residues long. Germline trimming cut 5 bases from V and 8 bases from J; bases unmatched to any gene: 9. Germline assignment: CDR1 SGDLS and CDR2 YYNGEE.